Listed below are T cell receptor beta chains from one sample, sequenced in a study of Graves' ophthalmopathy and Graves' hyperthyroidism. TCRdb recomputed calls from the multiplex PCR reads with MiXCR, one row per CDR3 protein. The table lists 400,000 or so distinct CDR3 sequences, about a sixth of them singletons. Specimen: peripheral blood. These receptors were obtained from an adult woman with stable Graves' hyperthyroidism. The CDR3 runs from the conserved cysteine through the conserved F or W. A D gene is named only where the DNA matches it firmly. A clone size is listed for some rows: how often the clone was seen (once, few, many), or a class if it is expanded.

V: TRBV12-5
size: many
D: NA
J: TRBJ1-5
CDR3: CASGLSGSNQPQHF
DNA: TGTGCTAGTGGTTTGAGCGGATCGAATCAGCCCCAGCATTTT

V: TRBV4-3
size: few
D: TRBD1
J: TRBJ1-1
CDR3: CASSQGTGDSGDTEAFF
DNA: TGCGCCAGCAGCCAAGGAACTGGGGACAGCGGGGACACTGAAGCTTTCTTT

V: TRBV11-2
size: many
D: TRBD2
J: TRBJ2-7
CDR3: CASSSASVLAGGEQYF
DNA: TGTGCCAGCAGCTCTGCCTCCGTACTAGCGGGAGGCGAGCAGTACTTC

V: TRBV19
size: many
D: NA
J: TRBJ2-5
CDR3: CASSIIGLRETQYF
DNA: TGTGCCAGTAGTATTATAGGGCTGCGAGAGACCCAGTACTTC

V: TRBV6-5
size: NA
D: NA
J: TRBJ1-1
CDR3: CASSYIAETRKAFF
DNA: TGTGCCAGCAGTTACATCGCCGAGACGAGGAAAGCTTTCTTT

V: TRBV7-9
size: many
D: TRBD1
J: TRBJ1-1
CDR3: CASSFPRFGGGTNTEAFF
DNA: TGTGCCAGCAGCTTCCCCCGATTTGGAGGGGGCACTAACACTGAAGCTTTCTTT

V: TRBV29-1
size: many
D: NA
J: TRBJ1-2
CDR3: CSVEGGSDYGYTF
DNA: TGCAGCGTTGAAGGGGGTAGCGATTATGGCTACACCTTC

V: TRBV6-1
size: many
D: NA
J: TRBJ2-4
CDR3: CASSLSRVAKNIQYF
DNA: TGTGCCAGCAGCCTGTCCCGGGTAGCCAAAAACATTCAGTACTTC

V: TRBV27
size: many
D: TRBD1
J: TRBJ2-7
CDR3: CASSFTGGEQYF
DNA: TGTGCCAGCAGTTTCACAGGGGGCGAGCAGTACTTC

V: TRBV12-5
size: many
D: TRBD1
J: TRBJ2-6
CDR3: CASGLVRDRVSGANVLTF
DNA: TGTGCTAGTGGTTTGGTCCGGGACAGGGTCTCTGGGGCCAACGTCCTGACTTTC

V: TRBV6-1
size: NA
D: NA
J: TRBJ2-5
CDR3: CASSHGTRTRETQYF
DNA: TGTGCCAGCTCCCATGGGACCAGAACTCGGGAGACCCAGTACTTC

V: TRBV20-1
size: many
D: NA
J: TRBJ2-5
CDR3: CSASRDQETQYF
DNA: TGCAGTGCTAGTAGGGACCAAGAGACCCAGTACTTC

V: TRBV20-1
size: many
D: TRBD2
J: TRBJ2-5
CDR3: CSARLRGLAGLQETQYF
DNA: TGCAGTGCTAGACTTCGGGGACTAGCGGGACTCCAAGAGACCCAGTACTTC

V: TRBV5-6
size: few
D: NA
J: TRBJ2-7
CDR3: CASSPGLDFSYEQYF
DNA: TGTGCCAGCAGCCCTGGATTGGACTTCTCCTACGAGCAGTACTTC

V: TRBV19
size: many
D: NA
J: TRBJ2-7
CDR3: CASSITGTASYEQYF
DNA: TGTGCCAGTAGTATTACAGGGACGGCTTCCTACGAGCAGTACTTC

V: TRBV20-1
size: many
D: TRBD1
J: TRBJ2-7
CDR3: CSAQGAYEQYF
DNA: TGCAGCGCACAGGGGGCCTACGAGCAGTACTTC

V: TRBV27
size: many
D: TRBD2
J: TRBJ2-7
CDR3: CASSLWTSGSAEQYF
DNA: TGTGCCAGCAGTTTGTGGACTAGCGGTAGCGCGGAGCAGTACTTC

V: TRBV20-1
size: many
D: TRBD2
J: TRBJ2-7
CDR3: CSAGTSEEQYF
DNA: TGCAGTGCTGGGACTAGCGAGGAGCAGTACTTC

V: TRBV30
size: many
D: NA
J: TRBJ1-6
CDR3: CAWSPGYNSPLHF
DNA: TGTGCCTGGAGCCCGGGCTATAATTCACCCCTCCACTTT

V: TRBV12-5
size: many
D: NA
J: TRBJ2-4
CDR3: CASGLVAGPGNIQYF
DNA: TGTGCTAGTGGTTTGGTAGCGGGCCCGGGAAACATTCAGTACTTC

V: TRBV6-1
size: NA
D: NA
J: TRBJ2-7
CDR3: CASSEAHGTIYEQYF
DNA: TGTGCCAGCAGTGAAGCCCACGGGACAATCTACGAGCAGTACTTC

V: TRBV20-1
size: few
D: TRBD1
J: TRBJ2-6
CDR3: CSARVQGVSGANVLTF
DNA: TGCAGTGCTAGAGTACAGGGGGTTTCTGGGGCCAACGTCCTGACTTTC

V: TRBV20-1
size: NA
D: TRBD1
J: TRBJ1-1
CDR3: CSARDRDRGVFTGVNTEAFF
DNA: TGCAGTGCTAGAGATCGGGACAGGGGGGTTTTTACAGGGGTGAACACTGAAGCTTTCTTT

V: TRBV5-3
size: many
D: TRBD2
J: TRBJ2-7
CDR3: CAIPGLMTSGSHEQYF
DNA: TGTGCCATACCGGGACTTATGACTAGCGGGAGCCACGAGCAGTACTTC

V: TRBV7-6
size: NA
D: NA
J: TRBJ1-3
CDR3: CASSLGSVPGNTIYF
DNA: TGTGCCAGCAGCTTAGGATCAGTTCCTGGAAACACCATATATTTT

V: TRBV5-4
size: NA
D: NA
J: TRBJ1-1
CDR3: CASSYDQNTEAFF
DNA: TGTGCCAGCAGCTACGATCAGAACACTGAAGCTTTCTTT

V: TRBV12-3/TRBV12-4
size: many
D: NA
J: TRBJ1-5
CDR3: CASSFERAPQHF
DNA: TGTGCCAGCAGTTTTGAGAGAGCGCCCCAGCATTTT

V: TRBV28
size: many
D: NA
J: TRBJ2-5
CDR3: CASQDETQYF
DNA: TGTGCCAGTCAGGACGAGACCCAGTACTTC

V: TRBV6-5
size: many
D: NA
J: TRBJ2-2
CDR3: CASSYSFVGELFF
DNA: TGTGCCAGCAGTTACTCGTTCGTCGGGGAGCTGTTTTTT

V: TRBV7-2
size: many
D: TRBD2
J: TRBJ2-7
CDR3: CASSPTSGQTYEQYF
DNA: TGTGCCAGCAGCCCTACTAGCGGGCAGACCTACGAGCAGTACTTC

V: TRBV6-5
size: many
D: NA
J: TRBJ1-6
CDR3: CASSYSDRNNSPLHF
DNA: TGTGCCAGCAGTTACTCCGACAGAAATAATTCACCCCTCCACTTT

V: TRBV28
size: many
D: TRBD2
J: TRBJ2-2
CDR3: CASKFPTGVAGVAGELFF
DNA: TGTGCCAGCAAATTTCCTACCGGAGTAGCGGGAGTCGCCGGGGAGCTGTTTTTT

V: TRBV20-1
size: NA
D: TRBD2
J: TRBJ2-7
CDR3: CSARVAGSYEQYF
DNA: TGCAGTGCTAGGGTAGCGGGATCCTACGAGCAGTACTTC

V: TRBV11-2
size: NA
D: NA
J: TRBJ2-1
CDR3: CASSLDEYTFPYNEQFF
DNA: TGTGCCAGCAGCTTAGATGAGTACACCTTCCCCTACAATGAGCAGTTCTTC

V: TRBV27
size: many
D: NA
J: TRBJ2-5
CDR3: CASSQIGGLVEYF
DNA: TGTGCCAGCAGTCAAATCGGGGGACTTGTGGAGTACTTC

V: TRBV28
size: many
D: NA
J: TRBJ2-5
CDR3: CASSFTGKQETQYF
DNA: TGTGCCAGCAGTTTTACAGGGAAGCAAGAGACCCAGTACTTC

V: TRBV4-1
size: NA
D: NA
J: TRBJ2-4
CDR3: CASSQDRAAWRDIKYF
DNA: TGCGCCAGCAGCCAAGATAGAGCAGCCTGGAGGGACATTAAGTACTTC

V: TRBV7-2
size: many
D: NA
J: TRBJ2-7
CDR3: CASSSGQVPEQYF
DNA: TGTGCCAGCTCCTCCGGGCAGGTTCCCGAGCAGTACTTC

V: TRBV7-8
size: NA
D: NA
J: TRBJ1-5
CDR3: CASSLAPTAQPQHF
DNA: TGTGCCAGCAGCTTAGCCCCCACAGCTCAGCCCCAGCATTTT

V: TRBV6-5
size: many
D: NA
J: TRBJ2-5
CDR3: CASRLDSLQETQYF
DNA: TGTGCCAGCAGGCTGGACAGCTTACAAGAGACCCAGTACTTC

V: TRBV6-5
size: NA
D: NA
J: TRBJ2-7
CDR3: CASSYPAVPEQYF
DNA: TGTGCCAGCAGTTACCCGGCAGTCCCCGAGCAGTACTTC

V: TRBV19
size: many
D: TRBD1
J: TRBJ2-5
CDR3: CASSRPGTGGQETQYF
DNA: TGTGCCAGTAGCCGTCCCGGGACAGGGGGACAAGAGACCCAGTACTTC

V: TRBV27
size: many
D: TRBD1
J: TRBJ1-6
CDR3: CASRTGANNSPLHF
DNA: TGTGCCAGTCGGACAGGGGCAAATAATTCACCCCTCCACTTT

V: TRBV28
size: many
D: NA
J: TRBJ2-5
CDR3: CASRKANEETQYF
DNA: TGTGCCAGCAGGAAAGCGAATGAGGAGACCCAGTACTTC

V: TRBV7-3
size: many
D: TRBD2
J: TRBJ2-7
CDR3: CASSLLASGAPSYEQYF
DNA: TGTGCCAGCAGCTTATTAGCCAGCGGGGCTCCCTCCTACGAGCAGTACTTC

V: TRBV6-5
size: many
D: NA
J: TRBJ1-5
CDR3: CASSYEGGQPQHF
DNA: TGTGCCAGCAGTTACGAGGGAGGTCAGCCCCAGCATTTT

V: TRBV2
size: many
D: TRBD2
J: TRBJ2-7
CDR3: CASSEAASGSYEQYF
DNA: TGTGCCAGCAGTGAAGCGGCTAGCGGGAGCTACGAGCAGTACTTC

V: TRBV4-3
size: many
D: TRBD1
J: TRBJ1-2
CDR3: CASSQMGQGQYGYTF
DNA: TGCGCCAGCAGCCAAATGGGACAGGGTCAATATGGCTACACCTTC

V: TRBV28
size: NA
D: NA
J: TRBJ2-4
CDR3: CASSLLSGRWQKNIQYF
DNA: TGTGCCAGCAGTTTACTTTCGGGAAGATGGCAAAAAAACATTCAGTACTTC

V: TRBV12-3/TRBV12-4
size: many
D: NA
J: TRBJ1-5
CDR3: CASSLFRGGNQPQHF
DNA: TGTGCCAGCAGTTTATTTCGGGGGGGGAATCAGCCCCAGCATTTT

V: TRBV20-1
size: many
D: TRBD2
J: TRBJ2-5
CDR3: CSAISGEETQYF
DNA: TGCAGTGCTATAAGCGGGGAAGAGACCCAGTACTTC

V: TRBV4-1
size: many
D: NA
J: TRBJ2-5
CDR3: CASSQGGGAETQYF
DNA: TGCGCCAGCAGCCAAGGAGGGGGAGCGGAGACCCAGTACTTC

V: TRBV6-5
size: many
D: NA
J: TRBJ1-1
CDR3: CASSPWNSEAFF
DNA: TGTGCCAGCAGCCCTTGGAACTCTGAAGCTTTCTTT

V: TRBV7-2
size: many
D: NA
J: TRBJ1-5
CDR3: CASSSSARPETSNQPQHF
DNA: TGTGCCAGCAGCTCATCGGCGAGGCCAGAGACTAGCAATCAGCCCCAGCATTTT

V: TRBV10-3
size: many
D: NA
J: TRBJ1-6
CDR3: CAISEEGGAGGSPLHF
DNA: TGTGCCATCAGTGAGGAGGGGGGCGCGGGGGGATCACCCCTCCACTTT